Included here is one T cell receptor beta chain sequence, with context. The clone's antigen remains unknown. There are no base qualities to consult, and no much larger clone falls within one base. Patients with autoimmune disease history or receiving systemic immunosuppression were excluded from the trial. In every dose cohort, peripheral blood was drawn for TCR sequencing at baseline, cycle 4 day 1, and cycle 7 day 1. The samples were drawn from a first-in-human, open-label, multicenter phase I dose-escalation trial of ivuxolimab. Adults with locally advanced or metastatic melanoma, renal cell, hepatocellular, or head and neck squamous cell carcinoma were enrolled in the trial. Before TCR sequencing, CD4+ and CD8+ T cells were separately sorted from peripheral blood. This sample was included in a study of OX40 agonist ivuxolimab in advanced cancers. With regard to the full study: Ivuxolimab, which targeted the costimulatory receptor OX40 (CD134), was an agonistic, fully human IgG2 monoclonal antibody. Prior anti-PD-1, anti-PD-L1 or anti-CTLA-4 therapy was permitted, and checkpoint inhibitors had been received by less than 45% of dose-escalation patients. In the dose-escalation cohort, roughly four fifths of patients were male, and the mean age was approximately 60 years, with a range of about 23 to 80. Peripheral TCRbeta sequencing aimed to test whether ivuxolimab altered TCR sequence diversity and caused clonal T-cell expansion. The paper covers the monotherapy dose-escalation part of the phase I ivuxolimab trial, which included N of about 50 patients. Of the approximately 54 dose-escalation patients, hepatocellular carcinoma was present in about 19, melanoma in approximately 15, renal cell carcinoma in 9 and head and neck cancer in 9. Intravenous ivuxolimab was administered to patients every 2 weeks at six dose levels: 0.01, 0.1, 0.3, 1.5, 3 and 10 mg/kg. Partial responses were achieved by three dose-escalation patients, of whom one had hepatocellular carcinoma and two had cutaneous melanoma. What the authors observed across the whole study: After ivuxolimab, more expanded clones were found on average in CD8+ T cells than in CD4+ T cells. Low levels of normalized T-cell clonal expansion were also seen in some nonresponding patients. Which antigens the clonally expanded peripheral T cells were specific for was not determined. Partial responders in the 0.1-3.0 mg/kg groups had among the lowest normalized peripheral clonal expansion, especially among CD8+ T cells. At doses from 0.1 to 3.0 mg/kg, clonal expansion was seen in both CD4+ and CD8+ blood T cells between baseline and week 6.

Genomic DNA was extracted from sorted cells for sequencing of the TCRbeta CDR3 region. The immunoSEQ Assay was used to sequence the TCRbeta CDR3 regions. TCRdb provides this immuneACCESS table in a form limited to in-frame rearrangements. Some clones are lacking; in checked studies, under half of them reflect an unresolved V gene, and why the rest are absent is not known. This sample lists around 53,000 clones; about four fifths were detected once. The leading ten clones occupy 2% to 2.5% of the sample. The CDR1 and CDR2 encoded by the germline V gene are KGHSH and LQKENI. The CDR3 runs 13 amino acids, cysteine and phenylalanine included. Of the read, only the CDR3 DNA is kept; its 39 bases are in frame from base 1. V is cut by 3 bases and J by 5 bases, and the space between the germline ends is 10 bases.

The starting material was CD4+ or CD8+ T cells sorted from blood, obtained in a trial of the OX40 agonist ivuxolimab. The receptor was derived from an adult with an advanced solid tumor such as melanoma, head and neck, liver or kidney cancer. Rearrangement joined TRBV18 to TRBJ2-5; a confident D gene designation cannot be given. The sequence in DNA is TGTGCCAGCTCACCGAGAGAGATGGAGACCCAGTACTTC. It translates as CASSPREMETQYF.